This entry features one T cell receptor beta chain sequence. What it binds is unknown. In each case, RNA was isolated and then reverse transcribed into cDNA as the sequencing template. The table came from immunoSEQ multiplex PCR; TCRdb's copy has only in-frame clones and leaves some out. The data contain 120,000 or so clones, over 60% of them singletons. The CDR3 length is 15 residues. Trimming took 5 bases from V and 0 from J, leaving 14 bases between them. Looked up from germline, CDR1 is MNHEY and CDR2 is SMNVEV (reference sequence). The data derive from a study of CD8+ T cells in alopecia areata. About the research overall: Severity of treated patients was scored by affected scalp percentage.

Indicated treatment: oral pan-JAK inhibitor, 5-10 mg twice daily. General study points: A great number of expanded lesional clones endured in scalp and blood during tofacitinib. Normal scalp had lower clonality than lesional scalp, with alopecia totalis/universalis lesions showing this most strongly.

Source: CD4+ T cells sorted from blood, taken at week 4, from a patient treated with tofacitinib. The genes are TRBV27 and TRBJ2-7; D is possibly TRBD2 (7 bases). This TCR came from a human donor with alopecia areata. CDR3 in DNA: TGTGCCAGCAGTCCCAGAAGGGGGGGCTCCTACGAGCAGTACTTC. It specifies CASSPRRGGSYEQYF.